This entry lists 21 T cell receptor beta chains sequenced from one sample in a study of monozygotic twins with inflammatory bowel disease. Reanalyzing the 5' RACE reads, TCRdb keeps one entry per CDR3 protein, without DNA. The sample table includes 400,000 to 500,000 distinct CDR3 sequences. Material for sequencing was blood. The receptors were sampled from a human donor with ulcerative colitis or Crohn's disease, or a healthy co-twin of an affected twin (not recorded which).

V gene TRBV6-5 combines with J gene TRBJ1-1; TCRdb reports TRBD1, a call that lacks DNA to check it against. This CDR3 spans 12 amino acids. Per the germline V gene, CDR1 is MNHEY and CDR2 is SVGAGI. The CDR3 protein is CASSPGGTEAFF.

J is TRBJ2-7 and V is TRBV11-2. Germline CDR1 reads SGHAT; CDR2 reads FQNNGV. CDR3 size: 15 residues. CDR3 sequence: CASSLADLGSYEQYF.

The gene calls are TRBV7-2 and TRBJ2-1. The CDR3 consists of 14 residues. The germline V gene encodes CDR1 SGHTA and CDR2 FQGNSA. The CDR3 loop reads CASSFGGSYNEQFF.

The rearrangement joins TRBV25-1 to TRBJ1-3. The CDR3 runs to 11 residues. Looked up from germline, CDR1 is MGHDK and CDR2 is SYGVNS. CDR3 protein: CASRSLNTIYF.

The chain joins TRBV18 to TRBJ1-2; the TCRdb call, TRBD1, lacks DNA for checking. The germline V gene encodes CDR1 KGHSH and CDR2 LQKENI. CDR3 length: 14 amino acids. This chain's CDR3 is CASSPGTGNYGYIF.

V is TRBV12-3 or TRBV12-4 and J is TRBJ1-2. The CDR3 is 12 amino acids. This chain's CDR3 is CASSTLSYGYTF.

This CDR3 reads CASSPTGVGTGELFF. This chain links TRBV9 with TRBJ2-2; TCRdb picks TRBD2, but there is no DNA to check that call. Germline lookup yields CDR1 SGDLS and CDR2 YYNGEE. The CDR3 has 15 amino acids.

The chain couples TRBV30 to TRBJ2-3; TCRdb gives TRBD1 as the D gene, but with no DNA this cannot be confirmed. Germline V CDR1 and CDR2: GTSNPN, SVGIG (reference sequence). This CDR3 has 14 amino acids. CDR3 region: CAWRVGQPTDTQYF.

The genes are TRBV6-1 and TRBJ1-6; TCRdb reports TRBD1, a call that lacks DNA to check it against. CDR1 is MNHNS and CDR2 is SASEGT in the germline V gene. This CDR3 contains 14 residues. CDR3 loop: CASSQGPGNSPLHF.

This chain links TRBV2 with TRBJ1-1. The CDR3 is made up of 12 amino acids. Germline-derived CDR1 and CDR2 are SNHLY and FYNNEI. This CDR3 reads CASSEESVRAFF.

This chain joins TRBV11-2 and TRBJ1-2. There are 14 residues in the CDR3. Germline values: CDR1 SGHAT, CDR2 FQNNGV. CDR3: CASSLGGRNYGYTF.

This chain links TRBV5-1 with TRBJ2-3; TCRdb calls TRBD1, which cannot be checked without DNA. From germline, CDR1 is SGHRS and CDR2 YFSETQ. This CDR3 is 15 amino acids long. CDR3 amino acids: CASSLDSPNTDTQYF.

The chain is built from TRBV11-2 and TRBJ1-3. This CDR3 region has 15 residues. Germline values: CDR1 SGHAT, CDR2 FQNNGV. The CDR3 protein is CASSSQVQSGNTIYF.

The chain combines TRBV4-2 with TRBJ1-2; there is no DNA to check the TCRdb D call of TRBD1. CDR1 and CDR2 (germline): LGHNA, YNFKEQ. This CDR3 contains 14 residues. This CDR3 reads CASSQAGQGDGYTF.

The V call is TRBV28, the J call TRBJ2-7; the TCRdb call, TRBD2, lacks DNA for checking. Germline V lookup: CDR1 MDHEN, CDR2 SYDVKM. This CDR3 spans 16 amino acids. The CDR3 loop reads CASRLTGTSSSYEQYF.

CDR3 sequence: CASSPRQGASGKGRSEQFF. V is TRBV7-6 and J is TRBJ2-1; TCRdb's D call, TRBD1, is unchecked because there is no DNA. CDR3 length equals 19 residues. Germline CDR1 reads SGHVS; CDR2 reads FNYEAQ.

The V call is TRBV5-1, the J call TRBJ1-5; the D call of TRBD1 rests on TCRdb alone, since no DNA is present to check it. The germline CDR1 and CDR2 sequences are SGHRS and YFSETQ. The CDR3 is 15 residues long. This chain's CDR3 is CASSLEGSGNQPQHF.

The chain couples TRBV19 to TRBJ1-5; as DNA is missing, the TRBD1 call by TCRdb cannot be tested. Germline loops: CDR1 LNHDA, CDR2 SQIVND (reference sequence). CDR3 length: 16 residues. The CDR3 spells CASSIFSRVRNQLQHF.

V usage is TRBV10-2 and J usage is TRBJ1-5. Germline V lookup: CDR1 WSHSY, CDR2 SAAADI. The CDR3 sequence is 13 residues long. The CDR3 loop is CASRGLGNQPQHF.

The CDR3 loop is CASSSVGGTGNTIYF. The rearrangement joins TRBV7-9 to TRBJ1-3; TCRdb outputs TRBD1, but without DNA this stays unchecked. Germline loops: CDR1 SEHNR, CDR2 FQNEAQ (reference sequence). The CDR3 is 15 residues long.

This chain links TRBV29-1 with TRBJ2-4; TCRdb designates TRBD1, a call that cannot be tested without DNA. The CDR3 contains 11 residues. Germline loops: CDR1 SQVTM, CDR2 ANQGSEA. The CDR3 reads CSSWERDIQYF.